The present T cell receptor (beta chain) was sequenced within a study of blood T cell repertoires in COVID-19. About the study: Italy, Spain and the United States were the sources of the convalescent and acute COVID-19 samples.

The ends were cut back, 8 bases at V and 6 bases at J, with 20 bases in the middle. The CDR3 is 14 amino acids. Germline V gives CDR1 WNHNN, CDR2 SYGVQD (reference sequence). This clone was seen only once. Libraries were prepared by immunoSEQ multiplex PCR; TCRdb keeps only in-frame clonotypes and omits some of them. The profile shows 200,000 to 250,000 clones, 82% of them singletons. The rearrangement joins TRBV10-1 to TRBJ2-7, with D possibly matching TRBD1 (6 bases). The specimen sequenced was PBMCs or T cells enriched from blood (not recorded which). The sequence derives from a woman aged 60 to 75 who had recovered from COVID-19. The CDR3 bases are TGCGCCAGCGGCAATCCGGGACAACCGGGCGAGCAGTACTTC. It yields the protein CASGNPGQPGEQYF.